These T cell receptor beta chains were read from a single sample in a study of blood T cell repertoires in COVID-19. Profiling relied on immunoSEQ multiplex PCR, and the TCRdb table lists in-frame clones only, not all of them. The table records some 160,000 clones, more than 65% of them present only once. Input material: peripheral blood. Receptors were obtained from a man in his fifties or sixties with acute or convalescent COVID-19. The conserved cysteine and the conserved F or W are not part of the CDR3 here. Size tells how often a clone was seen (once, few, many) or the class of an expanded clone, and some rows leave it out.

TRBJ2-5 few TRBV29-1 SVGTTGGRETQY
TRBJ2-7 few TRBV5-4 ASSSWSDRGWVYEQY
TRBJ1-3 - TRBV2 ASSDDRGPGSSGNTIY
TRBJ2-2 - TRBV24-1 ATREAGLAGDTGELF
TRBJ2-7 once TRBV28 ASRKEGLAGDYEQY
TRBJ1-2 - TRBV9 ASSVDGTGGDGYT
TRBJ2-1 few TRBV3-1/TRBV3-2 ASSQDASSYNEQF
TRBJ2-7 - TRBV19 ASSTLRERTYEQY
TRBJ1-1 - TRBV19 ASSTQGAEMSF
TRBJ2-1 - TRBV5-1 ASSLPGLAGDSYNEQF
TRBJ1-2 - TRBV19 ASRGTDYGYT
TRBJ2-1 - TRBV18 ASSPPQGANNEQF
TRBJ2-7 once TRBV5-1 ASSFRTGGEQY
TRBJ1-2 few TRBV2 ASTEGQGRDYGYT
TRBJ1-1 - TRBV5-1 ASSVRGHDTEAF
TRBJ2-4 - TRBV19 ASSIWGLAGGWDLAKNIQY
TRBJ1-2 few TRBV5-1 ASSADGGGGYT
TRBJ2-7 - TRBV10-2 ASSDSGLSYEQY
TRBJ2-7 few TRBV27 ASSLSEGEKGYEQY
TRBJ2-1 - TRBV4-2 ASSRSLLAESYNEQF
TRBJ2-1 - TRBV27 ASRVYSSYNEQF
TRBJ1-5 - TRBV10-3 AISEYSPGSTPNSNQPQH
TRBJ2-5 once TRBV18 ASSPAEIAAQY
TRBJ2-1 - TRBV6-4 ASSDESLGQF
TRBJ2-7 - TRBV29-1 SVEGTGGLYEQY
TRBJ2-5 few TRBV3-1/TRBV3-2 ASRQQTGTGTQY
TRBJ2-1 - TRBV11-2 ASSLAFYNEQF
TRBJ2-7 - TRBV6-1 ASSEGTGFFYEQY
TRBJ2-7 - TRBV5-6 ASSFGLSYEQY
TRBJ2-4 - TRBV6-2/TRBV6-3 ASSLTGSKNIQY
TRBJ2-4 - TRBV11-1 ASSPLVRDIQY
TRBJ1-2 - TRBV5-1 ASSLALSTGLTNYGYT